This TCR beta chain stems from a study of OX40 agonist ivuxolimab in advanced cancers. Overall study context: Dose-escalation patients were diagnosed with hepatocellular carcinoma, melanoma, renal cell cancer or head and neck cancer. Eligibility rules accepted prior anti-PD-1, anti-PD-L1 or anti-CTLA-4 therapy, and roughly 40% had some. Study conclusions and caveats: There were, on average, more expanded clones in CD8+ T cells than in CD4+.

Repertoires were generated with immunoSEQ multiplex PCR, while TCRdb's copy carries only in-frame clones and drops some. This table holds just under 75,000 clones, about 90% found once. As regards this clone: Its specificity is unknown.

The receptor comes from an adult with an advanced solid tumor such as melanoma, head and neck, liver or kidney cancer. Sequenced material: CD4+ or CD8+ T cells sorted from blood, taken in a trial of the OX40 agonist ivuxolimab.

The CDR3 protein is CASSLGTGGAEQYF. CDR3 bases: TGTGCCAGCAGCTTAGGTACAGGGGGCGCCGAGCAGTACTTC. The rearrangement uses TRBV7-8 and TRBJ2-7; TRBD1 agrees at 9 bases. This CDR3 region has 14 residues. V was pared by 1 base and J by 6 bases, with 4 bases of the junction left unmatched. CDR1 and CDR2 (germline): SGHVS, FQNEAQ.